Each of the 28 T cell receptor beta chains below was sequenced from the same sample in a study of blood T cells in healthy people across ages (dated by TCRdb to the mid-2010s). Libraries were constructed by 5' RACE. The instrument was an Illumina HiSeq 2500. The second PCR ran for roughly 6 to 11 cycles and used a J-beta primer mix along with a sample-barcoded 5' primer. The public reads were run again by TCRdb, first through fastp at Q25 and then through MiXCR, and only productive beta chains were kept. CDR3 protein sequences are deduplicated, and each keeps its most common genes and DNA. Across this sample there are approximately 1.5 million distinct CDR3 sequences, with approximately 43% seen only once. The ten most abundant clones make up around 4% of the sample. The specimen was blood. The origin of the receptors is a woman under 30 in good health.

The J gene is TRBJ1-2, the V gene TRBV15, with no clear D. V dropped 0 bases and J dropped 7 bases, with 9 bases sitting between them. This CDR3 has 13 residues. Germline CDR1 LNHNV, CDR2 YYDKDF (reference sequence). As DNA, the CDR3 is TGTGCCACCAGCAGAGAACCATCAAGTGGCTACACCTTC. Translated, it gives CATSREPSSGYTF.

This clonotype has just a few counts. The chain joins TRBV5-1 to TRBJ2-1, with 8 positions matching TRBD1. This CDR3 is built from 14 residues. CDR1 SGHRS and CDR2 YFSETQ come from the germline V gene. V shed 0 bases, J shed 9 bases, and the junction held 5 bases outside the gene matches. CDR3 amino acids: CASSLDRGDGEQFF. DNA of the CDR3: TGCGCCAGCAGCTTGGACAGGGGGGACGGTGAGCAGTTCTTC.

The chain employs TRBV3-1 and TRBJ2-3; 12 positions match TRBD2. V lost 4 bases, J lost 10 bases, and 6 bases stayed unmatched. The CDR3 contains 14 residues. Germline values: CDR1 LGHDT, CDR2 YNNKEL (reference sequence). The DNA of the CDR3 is TGTGCCAGCAGCCCATCACTAGCGGGGGGTTCGCAGTATTTT. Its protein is CASSPSLAGGSQYF.

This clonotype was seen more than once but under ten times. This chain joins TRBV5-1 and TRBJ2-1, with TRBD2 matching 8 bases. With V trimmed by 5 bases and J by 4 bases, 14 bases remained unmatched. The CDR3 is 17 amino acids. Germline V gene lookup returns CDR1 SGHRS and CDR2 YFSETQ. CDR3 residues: CASSLGVAGLTYNEQFF. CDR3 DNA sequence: TGCGCCAGCAGTTTAGGGGTAGCGGGATTAACTTACAATGAGCAGTTCTTC. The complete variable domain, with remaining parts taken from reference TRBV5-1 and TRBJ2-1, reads KAGVTQTPRYLIKTRGQQVTLSCSPISGHRSVSWYQQTPGQGLQFLFEYFSETQRNKGNFPGRFSGRQFSNSRSEMNVSTLELGDSALYLCASSLGVAGLTYNEQFFGPGTRLTVL.

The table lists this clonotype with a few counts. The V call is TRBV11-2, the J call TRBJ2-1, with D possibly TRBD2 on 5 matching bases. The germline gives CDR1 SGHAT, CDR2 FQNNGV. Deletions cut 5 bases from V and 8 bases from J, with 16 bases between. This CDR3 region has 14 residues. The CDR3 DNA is TGTGCCAGCAGCCCTCTTCGAGGGAACTATGAGCAGTTCTTC. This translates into CASSPLRGNYEQFF.

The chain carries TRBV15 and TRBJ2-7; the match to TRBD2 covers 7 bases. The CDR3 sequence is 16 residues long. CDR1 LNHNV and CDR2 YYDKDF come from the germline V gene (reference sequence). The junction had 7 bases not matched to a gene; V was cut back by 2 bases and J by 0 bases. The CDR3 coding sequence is TGTGCCACCAGCAGATCTCGGACTAGTTACTCCTACGAGCAGTACTTC. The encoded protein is CATSRSRTSYSYEQYF.

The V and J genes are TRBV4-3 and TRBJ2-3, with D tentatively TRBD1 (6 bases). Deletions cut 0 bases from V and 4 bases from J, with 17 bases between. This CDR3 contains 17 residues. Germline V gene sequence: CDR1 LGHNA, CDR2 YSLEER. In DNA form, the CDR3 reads TGCGCCAGCAGCCAAGAAGTAGGTGGGGGCCGGTCAGATACGCAGTATTTT. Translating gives CASSQEVGGGRSDTQYF.

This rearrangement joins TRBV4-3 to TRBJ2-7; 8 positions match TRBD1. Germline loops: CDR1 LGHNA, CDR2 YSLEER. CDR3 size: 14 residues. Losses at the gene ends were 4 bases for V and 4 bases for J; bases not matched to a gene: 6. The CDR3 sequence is CASSRKTGAYEQYF. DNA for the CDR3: TGCGCCAGCAGCCGCAAGACAGGGGCTTACGAGCAGTACTTC.

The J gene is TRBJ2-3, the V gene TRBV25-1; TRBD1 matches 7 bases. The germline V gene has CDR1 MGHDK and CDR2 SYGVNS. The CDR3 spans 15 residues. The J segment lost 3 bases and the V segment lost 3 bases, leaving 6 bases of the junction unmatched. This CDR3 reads CASSDDRVGTDTQYF. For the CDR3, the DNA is TGTGCCAGCAGTGACGACAGGGTAGGAACAGATACGCAGTATTTT. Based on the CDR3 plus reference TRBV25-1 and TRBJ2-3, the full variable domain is EADIYQTPRYLVIGTGKKITLECSQTMGHDKMYWYQQDPGMELHLIHYSYGVNSTEKGDLSSESTVSRIRTEHFPLTLESARPSHTSQYLCASSDDRVGTDTQYFGPGTRLTVL.

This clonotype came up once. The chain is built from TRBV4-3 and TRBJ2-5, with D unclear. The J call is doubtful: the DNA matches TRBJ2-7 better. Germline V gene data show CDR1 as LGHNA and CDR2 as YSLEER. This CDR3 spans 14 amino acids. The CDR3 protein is CASSLPFRVYEQYF. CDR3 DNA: TGCGCCAGCAGCCTACCGTTCCGGGTATACGAGCAGTACTTC.

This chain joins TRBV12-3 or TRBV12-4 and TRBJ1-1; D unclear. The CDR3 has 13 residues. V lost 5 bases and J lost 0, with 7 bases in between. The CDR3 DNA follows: TGTGCCAGCAGTGACGGGTTGAACACTGAAGCTTTCTTT. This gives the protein CASSDGLNTEAFF.

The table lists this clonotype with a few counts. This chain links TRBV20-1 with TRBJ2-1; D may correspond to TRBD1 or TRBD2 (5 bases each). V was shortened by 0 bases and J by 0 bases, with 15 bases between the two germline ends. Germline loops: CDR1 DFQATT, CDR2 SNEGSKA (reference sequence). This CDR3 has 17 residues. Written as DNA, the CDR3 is TGCAGTGCTAGAGATTCGGGGCGAACCAGCTCCTACAATGAGCAGTTCTTC. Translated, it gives CSARDSGRTSSYNEQFF.

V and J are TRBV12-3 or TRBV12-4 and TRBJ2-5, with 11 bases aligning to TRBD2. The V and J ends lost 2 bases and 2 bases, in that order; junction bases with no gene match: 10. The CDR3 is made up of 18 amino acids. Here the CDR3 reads CASSLFLAGGSGQETQYF. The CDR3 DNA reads TGTGCCAGCAGTTTATTCCTAGCGGGGGGCTCGGGGCAAGAGACCCAGTACTTC.

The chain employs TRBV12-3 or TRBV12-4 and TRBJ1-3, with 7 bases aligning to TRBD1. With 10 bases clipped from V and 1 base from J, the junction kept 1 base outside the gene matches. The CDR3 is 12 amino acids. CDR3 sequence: CANRGSGNTIYF. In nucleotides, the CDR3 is TGTGCCAACAGGGGTTCTGGAAACACCATATATTTT.

Here the CDR3 DNA reads TGTGCCAGCAGCGACGGTGACAGGGGGCCCTATGGCTACACCTTC. This encodes CASSDGDRGPYGYTF. The V gene is TRBV9, the J gene TRBJ1-2; 10 positions match TRBD1. CDR3 size: 15 residues. V lost 3 bases and J lost 4; bases outside the gene matches: 6. Germline-derived CDR1 and CDR2 are SGDLS and YYNGEE. Supplemented by reference TRBV9 and TRBJ1-2, the full variable domain reads DSGVTQTPKHLITATGQRVTLRCSPRSGDLSVYWYQQSLDQGLQFLIQYYNGEERAKGNILERFSAQQFPDLHSELNLSSLELGDSALYFCASSDGDRGPYGYTFGSGTRLTVV.

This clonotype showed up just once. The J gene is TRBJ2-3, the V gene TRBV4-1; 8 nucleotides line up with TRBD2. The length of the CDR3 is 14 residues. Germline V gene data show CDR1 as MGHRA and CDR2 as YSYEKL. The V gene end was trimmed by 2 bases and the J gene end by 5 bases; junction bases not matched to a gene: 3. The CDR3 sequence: CASSQPGLEDTQYF. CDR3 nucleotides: TGCGCCAGCAGCCAACCGGGACTAGAAGATACGCAGTATTTT.

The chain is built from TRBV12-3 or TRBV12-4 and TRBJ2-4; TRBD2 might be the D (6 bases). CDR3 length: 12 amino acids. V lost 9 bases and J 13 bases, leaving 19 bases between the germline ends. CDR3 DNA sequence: TGTGCCAGTATTAGTAGTTCGGGAGAGCAGTACTTC. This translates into CASISSSGEQYF.

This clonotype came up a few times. CDR3 sequence reads: CSAARVPIYNEQFF. In nucleotides, the CDR3 is TGCAGCGCCGCCCGGGTTCCGATTTACAATGAGCAGTTCTTC. The rearrangement links TRBV29-1 to TRBJ2-1; D is unclear. V was shortened by 7 bases and J by 4 bases, with 17 bases between the two germline ends. Germline V CDR1 and CDR2: SQVTM, ANQGSEA. The CDR3 is made up of 14 amino acids.

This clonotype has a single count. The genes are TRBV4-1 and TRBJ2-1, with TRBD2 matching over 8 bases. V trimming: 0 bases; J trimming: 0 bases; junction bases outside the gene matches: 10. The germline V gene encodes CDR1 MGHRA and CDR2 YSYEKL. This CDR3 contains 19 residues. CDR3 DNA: TGCGCCAGCAGCCAAGATGGGCTAGCGGGCGGAAGCTCCTACAATGAGCAGTTCTTC. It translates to CASSQDGLAGGSSYNEQFF.

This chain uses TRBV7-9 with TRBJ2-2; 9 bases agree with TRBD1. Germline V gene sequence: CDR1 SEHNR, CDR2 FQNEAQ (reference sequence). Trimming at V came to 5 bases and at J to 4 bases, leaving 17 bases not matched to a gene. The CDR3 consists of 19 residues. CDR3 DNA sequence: TGTGCCAGCAGCCACCGATACAAACGGGACAGGGCTTCCACCGGGGAGCTGTTTTTT. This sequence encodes CASSHRYKRDRASTGELFF. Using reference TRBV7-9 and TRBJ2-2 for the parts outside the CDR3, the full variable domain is DTGVSQNPRHKITKRGQNVTFRCDPISEHNRLYWYRQTLGQGPEFLTYFQNEAQLEKSRLLSDRFSAERPKGSFSTLEIQRTEQGDSAMYLCASSHRYKRDRASTGELFFGEGSRLTVL.

The DNA of the CDR3 is TGTGCCACCAGTGGGTCTAGCGGAGTGGCTCGCCCGTCCTACAATGAGCAGTACTTC. Amino acid sequence: CATSGSSGVARPSYNEQYF. The V gene is TRBV24-1, the J gene TRBJ2-1; 7 nucleotides line up with TRBD2. The J call could be wrong; TRBJ2-7 is a better fit for the DNA end. CDR1 is KGHDR, CDR2 SFDVKD, per germline. The CDR3 consists of 19 residues.

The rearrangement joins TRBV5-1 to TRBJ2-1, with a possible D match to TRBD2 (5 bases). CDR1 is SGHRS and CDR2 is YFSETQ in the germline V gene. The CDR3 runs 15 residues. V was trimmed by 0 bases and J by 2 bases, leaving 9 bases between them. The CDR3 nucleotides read TGCGCCAGCAGCTTGGATAGCGCGGCCTACAATGAGCAGTTCTTC. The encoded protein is CASSLDSAAYNEQFF.

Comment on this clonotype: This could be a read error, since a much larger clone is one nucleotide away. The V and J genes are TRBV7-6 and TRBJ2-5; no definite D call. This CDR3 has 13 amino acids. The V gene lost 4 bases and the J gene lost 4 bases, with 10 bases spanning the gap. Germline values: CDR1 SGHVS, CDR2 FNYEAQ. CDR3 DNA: TGTGCCAGCAGCTCACAGTACCGAGAGACCCAGTACTTC. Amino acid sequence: CASSSQYRETQYF. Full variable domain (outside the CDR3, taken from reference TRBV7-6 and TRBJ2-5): GAGVSQSPRYKVTKRGQDVALRCDPISGHVSLYWYRQALGQGPEFLTYFNYEAQQDKSGLPNDRFSAERPEGSISTLTIQRTEQRDSAMYRCASSSQYRETQYFGPGTRLLVL.

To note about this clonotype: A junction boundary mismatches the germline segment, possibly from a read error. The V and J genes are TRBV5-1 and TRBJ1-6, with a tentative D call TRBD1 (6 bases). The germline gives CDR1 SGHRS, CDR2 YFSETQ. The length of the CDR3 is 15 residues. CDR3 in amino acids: CASSPGALDNSPLHF. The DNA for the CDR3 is TGCGCCAGCAGCCCAGGGGCCCTAGATAATTCGCCCCTCCACTTT. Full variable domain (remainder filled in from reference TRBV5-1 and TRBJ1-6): KAGVTQTPRYLIKTRGQQVTLSCSPISGHRSVSWYQQTPGQGLQFLFEYFSETQRNKGNFPGRFSGRQFSNSRSEMNVSTLELGDSALYLCASSPGALDNSPLHFGNGTRLTVT.

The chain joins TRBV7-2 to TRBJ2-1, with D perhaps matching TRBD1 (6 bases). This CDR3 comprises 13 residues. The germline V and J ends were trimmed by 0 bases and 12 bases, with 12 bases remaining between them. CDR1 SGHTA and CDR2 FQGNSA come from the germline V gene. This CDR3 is CASSLAGAPWQFF. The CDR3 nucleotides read TGTGCCAGCAGCTTAGCGGGGGCGCCGTGGCAGTTCTTC.

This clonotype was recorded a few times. In nucleotides, the CDR3 is TGTGCCAGCAGTTACCAGGGGACTAGCGGGTGGAATGAGCAGTTCTTC. Protein sequence: CASSYQGTSGWNEQFF. V gene TRBV6-5 combines with J gene TRBJ2-1, with TRBD2 identical over 12 bases. There are 16 residues in the CDR3. J lost 7 bases, V lost 2 bases, and 6 bases had no gene match. Looked up from germline, CDR1 is MNHEY and CDR2 is SVGAGI.

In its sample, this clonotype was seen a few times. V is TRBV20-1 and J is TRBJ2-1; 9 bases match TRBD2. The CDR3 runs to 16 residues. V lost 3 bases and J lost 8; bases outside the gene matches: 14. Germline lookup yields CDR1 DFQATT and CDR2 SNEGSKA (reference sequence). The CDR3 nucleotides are TGCAGTGCTAGTCCCCGATCGCGGGGGGGGCCCGATGAGCAGTTCTTC. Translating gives CSASPRSRGGPDEQFF.

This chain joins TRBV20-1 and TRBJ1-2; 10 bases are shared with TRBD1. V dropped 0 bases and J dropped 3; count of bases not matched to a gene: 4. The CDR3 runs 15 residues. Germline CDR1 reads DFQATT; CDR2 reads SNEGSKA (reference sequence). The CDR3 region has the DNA TGCAGTGCTAGAGATGGACAGGGGGTGGACTATGGCTACACCTTC. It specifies CSARDGQGVDYGYTF.